The 7 T cell receptor beta chains listed next were all sequenced from one sample in a study of shared clonotypes between healthy human individuals. The protocol was immunoSEQ multiplex PCR, while the TCRdb copy is restricted to in-frame clones and leaves out a portion. The repertoire has roughly 2.4 million clones, under 97% of them found once; the top ten carry approximately 0.13%. The material sequenced was naive CD4+ T cells sorted from blood. As for subset: CD45RA+ positively selected. All receptors come from a man in his late teens or twenties in good health.

This chain uses TRBV5-1 with TRBJ1-1; TRBD1 agrees at 7 bases. This CDR3 is built from 15 residues. V shed 0 bases and J 8 bases; nucleotides not matched to a gene: 10. CDR1 is SGHRS, CDR2 YFSETQ, per germline. CDR3 amino acids: CASSLADRATSEAFF. The CDR3 nucleotides are TGCGCCAGCAGCTTGGCCGACAGGGCCACGTCGGAAGCTTTCTTT.

The chain joins TRBV5-4 to TRBJ2-5; 7 bases agree with TRBD1. V lost 5 bases to trimming and J lost 0 bases; unmatched junction nucleotides: 7. CDR1 is SGHNT, CDR2 YYREEE, per germline (reference sequence). The CDR3 is 15 residues long. CDR3 protein: CASRVGTDYQETQYF. Here the CDR3 DNA reads TGTGCCAGCAGAGTTGGGACAGACTACCAAGAGACCCAGTACTTC.

The chain couples TRBV7-2 to TRBJ2-5; D is ambiguous. The V gene lost 7 bases and the J gene lost 0 bases, with 12 bases spanning the gap. The CDR3 has 14 amino acids. Germline loops: CDR1 SGHTA, CDR2 FQGNSA. The DNA for the CDR3 is TGTGCCAGCACCTCTCAGGTTTACCAAGAGACCCAGTACTTC. It encodes CASTSQVYQETQYF.

The gene calls are TRBV11-2 and TRBJ2-1; no clear D. The V gene lost 0 bases and the J gene lost 12 bases, with 6 bases spanning the gap. From germline, CDR1 is SGHAT and CDR2 FQNNGV. The CDR3 has 11 amino acids. This CDR3 is CASSLDTRQFF. The CDR3 nucleotides read TGTGCCAGCAGCTTAGATACACGGCAGTTCTTC. Drawing the rest from reference TRBV11-2 and TRBJ2-1, the complete variable domain is EAGVAQSPRYKIIEKRQSVAFWCNPISGHATLYWYQQILGQGPKLLIQFQNNGVVDDSQLPKDRFSAERLKGVDSTLKIQPAKLEDSAVYLCASSLDTRQFFGPGTRLTVL.

The rearrangement links TRBV18 to TRBJ2-7; tentative D call: TRBD1 (6 bases). The CDR3 covers 14 residues. Trimming took 2 bases from V and 4 from J, leaving 12 bases between them. Germline V gene sequence: CDR1 KGHSH, CDR2 LQKENI. Here the CDR3 DNA reads TGTGCCAGCTCACCAATCCAGGGGAAATACGAGCAGTACTTC. This gives the protein CASSPIQGKYEQYF.

The chain combines TRBV7-2 with TRBJ2-3; the match to TRBD2 covers 7 bases. Germline V gives CDR1 SGHTA, CDR2 FQGNSA. The J segment lost 0 bases and the V segment lost 3 bases, leaving 6 bases of the junction unmatched. The CDR3 runs 16 residues. CDR3 nucleotides: TGTGCCAGCAGCTTCCTCAGCGGGGTAAGCACAGATACGCAGTATTTT. Its translation is CASSFLSGVSTDTQYF. The full variable domain, rest sourced from reference TRBV7-2 and TRBJ2-3, is GAGVSQSPSNKVTEKGKDVELRCDPISGHTALYWYRQSLGQGLEFLIYFQGNSAPDKSGLPSDRFSAERTGGSVSTLTIQRTQQEDSAVYLCASSFLSGVSTDTQYFGPGTRLTVL.

The rearrangement links TRBV7-3 to TRBJ2-5, with 12 positions matching TRBD2. Germline values: CDR1 SGHTA, CDR2 FQGTGA. With V trimmed by 5 bases and J by 4 bases, 8 bases remained unmatched. CDR3 length: 16 residues. This chain's CDR3 is CASSRGLAGFSETQYF. The CDR3 DNA reads as TGTGCCAGCAGCCGTGGACTAGCGGGGTTCTCAGAGACCCAGTACTTC. Complete variable domain (other parts from reference TRBV7-3 and TRBJ2-5): GAGVSQTPSNKVTEKGKYVELRCDPISGHTALYWYRQSLGQGPEFLIYFQGTGAADDSGLPNDRFFAVRPEGSVSTLKIQRTERGDSAVYLCASSRGLAGFSETQYFGPGTRLLVL.